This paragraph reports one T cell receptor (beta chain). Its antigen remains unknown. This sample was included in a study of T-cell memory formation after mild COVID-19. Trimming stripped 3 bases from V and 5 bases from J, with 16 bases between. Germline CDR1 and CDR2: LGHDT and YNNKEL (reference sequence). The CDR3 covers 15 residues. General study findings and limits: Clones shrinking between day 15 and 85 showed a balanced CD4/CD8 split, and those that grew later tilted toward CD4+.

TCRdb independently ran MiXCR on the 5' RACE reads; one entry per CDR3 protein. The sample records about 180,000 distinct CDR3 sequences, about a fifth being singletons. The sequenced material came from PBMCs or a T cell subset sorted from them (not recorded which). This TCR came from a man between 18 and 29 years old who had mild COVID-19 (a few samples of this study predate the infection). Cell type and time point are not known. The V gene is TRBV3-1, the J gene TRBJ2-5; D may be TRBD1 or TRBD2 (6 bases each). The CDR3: CASSQWGAVKETQYF. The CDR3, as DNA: TGTGCCAGCAGCCAGTGGGGGGCTGTTAAGGAGACCCAGTACTTC.